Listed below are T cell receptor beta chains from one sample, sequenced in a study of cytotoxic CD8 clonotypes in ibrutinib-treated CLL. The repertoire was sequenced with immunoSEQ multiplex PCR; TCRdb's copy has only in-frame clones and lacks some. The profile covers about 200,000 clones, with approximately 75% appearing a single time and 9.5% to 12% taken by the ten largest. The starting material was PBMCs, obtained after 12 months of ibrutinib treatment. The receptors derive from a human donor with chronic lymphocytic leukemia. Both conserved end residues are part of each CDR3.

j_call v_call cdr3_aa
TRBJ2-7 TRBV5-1 CASSKDTGGLLYEQYF
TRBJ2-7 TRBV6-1 CASSERPREPYEQYF
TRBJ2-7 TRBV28 CASSLGVGYEQYF
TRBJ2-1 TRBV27 CASSSPPGLAEPGQFF
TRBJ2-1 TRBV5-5 CASSLAGATYNEQFF
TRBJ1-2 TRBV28 CASSPPGGRDYGYTF
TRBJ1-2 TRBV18 CASSPEVNRGYTF
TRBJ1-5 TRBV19 CASSRDREQPQHF
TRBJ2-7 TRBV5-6 CASSDPGGLYEQYF
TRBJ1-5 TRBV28 CASSLPDSYSNQPQHF